This T cell receptor beta chain was captured in a study of identical twins. In its sample, this clonotype was seen many times. Its antigen is currently unknown. Study findings and constraints: Twins' excess sharing was less marked for out-of-frame beta sequences. Not following the same donors, the study drew its conclusions from cross-sectional statistical analysis. Partial confounding of zero-insertion analyses by invariant MAIT and iNKT cells was possible. Twins shared out-of-frame alpha sequences with excess low generation probability.

MiXCR, applied by TCRdb to the 5' RACE reads, yields one record per CDR3 protein. This table holds hundreds of thousands of distinct CDR3 sequences, 6% to 6.5% found once. This receptor was obtained from a man aged 18 to 29 in good health. Sequencing was done on a sample of naive T cells sorted from blood.

CDR3 sequence reads: CASKKGTPYSGANVLTF. CDR3 in DNA: TGTGCCAGCAAGAAAGGGACACCTTACTCTGGGGCCAACGTCCTGACTTTC. The chain couples TRBV6-2 or TRBV6-3 to TRBJ2-6; a possible D gene is TRBD1 (6 bases). Germline V CDR1 and CDR2: MNHEY, SVGEGT. This CDR3 is 17 amino acids long. The V gene lost 7 bases and the J gene lost 0 bases, with 16 bases spanning the gap.